Following are 26 T cell receptor beta chains from one sample sequenced in a study of blood T cells in healthy people across ages. A second roughly 6 to 12 cycle PCR used barcoded and J-beta primers. TCRdb fed the 5' RACE reads into MiXCR, producing one record per CDR3 protein. The sample lists 1.2 million to 1.5 million distinct CDR3 sequences, 40% to 50% seen once, with under 8% in the top ten. Sample: blood. The receptors were gathered from a woman under 30 in good health.

The chain joins TRBV20-1 to TRBJ2-1, with 11 bases fitting TRBD2. The CDR3 contains 17 residues. Germline lookup yields CDR1 DFQATT and CDR2 SNEGSKA (reference sequence). V shed 2 bases, J shed 4 bases, and the junction held 10 bases outside the gene matches. The DNA for the CDR3 is TGCAGTGCTAGAATAGAGAGGTTAGCGGGAGGGTACAATGAGCAGTTCTTC. Translated: CSARIERLAGGYNEQFF.

The table lists this clonotype with a few counts. This sequence joins TRBV7-2 and TRBJ2-1, with a tentative D call TRBD2 (6 bases). Germline values: CDR1 SGHTA, CDR2 FQGNSA. V was clipped by 4 bases and J by 7 bases, with 17 bases between them. CDR3 length: 15 residues. CDR3 DNA: TGTGCCAGCAGCTCCGGCCCAAGGACTACAAATGAGCAGTTCTTC. Protein product: CASSSGPRTTNEQFF.

The gene calls are TRBV5-5 and TRBJ2-7, with 7 positions matching TRBD2. CDR1 and CDR2 from the germline V gene are SGHKS and YYEKEE (reference sequence). J lost 12 bases, V lost 7 bases, and 16 bases had no gene match. This CDR3 is built from 13 residues. The DNA for the CDR3 is TGTGCCAGCCTGGAGATACCGGGAGGCCCTCTGTACTTC. This translates into CASLEIPGGPLYF.

A few counts support this clonotype. This chain connects TRBV5-1 to TRBJ2-7, with D unresolved. The CDR3 runs to 14 residues. The germline V and J ends were trimmed by 0 bases and 3 bases, with 10 bases remaining between them. Germline V gene data show CDR1 as SGHRS and CDR2 as YFSETQ. The DNA for the CDR3 is TGCGCCAGCAGCTTGGAGGTTAGGCTCTACGAGCAGTACTTC. Encoded protein: CASSLEVRLYEQYF.

The chain combines TRBV5-4 with TRBJ2-1, with TRBD2 matching over 14 bases. CDR1 and CDR2 from the germline V gene are SGHNT and YYREEE (reference sequence). The CDR3 has 21 amino acids. V was clipped by 0 bases and J by 3 bases; unmatched bases: 14. The CDR3 DNA sequence: TGTGCCAGCAGCTTGGGATGGGGTGAGACTAGCGGGGGGGACCTCTACAATGAGCAGTTCTTC. This gives the protein CASSLGWGETSGGDLYNEQFF.

This clonotype was seen more than once but under ten times. This chain uses TRBV28 with TRBJ2-1; 7 positions match TRBD2. After removal of 6 bases from V and 0 bases from J, the junction contained 8 bases not matched to a gene. The CDR3 has 16 residues. Germline CDR1 MDHEN, CDR2 SYDVKM. Written as DNA, the CDR3 is TGTGCCAGCAGCCCACTAGCGACAGTCTCCTACAATGAGCAGTTCTTC. Amino acid sequence: CASSPLATVSYNEQFF.

The V and J genes are TRBV7-3 and TRBJ1-6; D is unclear. V dropped 4 bases and J dropped 6 bases, with 10 bases sitting between them. CDR1 SGHTA and CDR2 FQGTGA come from the germline V gene. The CDR3 length is 14 residues. CDR3 nucleotide sequence: TGTGCCAGCAGCTCCGCGGGCTCTAATTCACCCCTCCACTTT. It is translated as CASSSAGSNSPLHF. The variable domain in full, with the rest retrieved from reference TRBV7-3 and TRBJ1-6, is GAGVSQTPSNKVTEKGKYVELRCDPISGHTALYWYRQSLGQGPEFLIYFQGTGAADDSGLPNDRFFAVRPEGSVSTLKIQRTERGDSAVYLCASSSAGSNSPLHFGNGTRLTVT.

CDR3 sequence (DNA): TGTGCCAGCCAATCAATTCCCACTGAAGCTTTCTTT. Protein sequence: CASQSIPTEAFF. V is TRBV6-5 and J is TRBJ1-1; no firm D call. Germline CDR1 is MNHEY and CDR2 is SVGAGI. The CDR3 is 12 residues long. The V gene lost 8 bases and the J gene lost 4 bases, with 11 bases spanning the gap.

The chain is built from TRBV5-1 and TRBJ2-7, with 10 bases matching TRBD2. With V trimmed by 2 bases and J by 0 bases, 8 bases remained unmatched. The CDR3 runs 17 residues. Germline V gene lookup returns CDR1 SGHRS and CDR2 YFSETQ. The CDR3 DNA is TGCGCCAGCAGCTTACAACCAGCGGGAGGGAACTCCTACGAGCAGTACTTC. Protein sequence: CASSLQPAGGNSYEQYF.

The rearrangement links TRBV12-3 or TRBV12-4 to TRBJ1-4; 8 bases align to TRBD1. The CDR3 has 15 residues. Losses at the gene ends were 6 bases for V and 5 bases for J; bases not matched to a gene: 8. The CDR3 nucleotides are TGTGCCAGCAGAGGGGGCGACAGGGGCAATGAAAAACTGTTTTTT. Translated: CASRGGDRGNEKLFF.

This clonotype came up a few times. The genes are TRBV6-6 and TRBJ2-5, with 8 bases lining up with TRBD1. The end of the DNA fits TRBJ2-7 better, so the J call may be wrong. The germline V gene encodes CDR1 MNHNY and CDR2 SVGAGI (reference sequence). The CDR3 has 16 amino acids. In DNA, the CDR3 is TGTGCCAGCAGTCGTACTCCCGGGACAGGAGACTACGAGCAGTACTTC. It codes for CASSRTPGTGDYEQYF.

The chain recombines TRBV7-2 with TRBJ2-3; no firm D call. CDR1 is SGHTA, CDR2 FQGNSA, per germline. V was clipped by 6 bases and J by 3 bases, with 10 bases between them. The CDR3 sequence is 13 residues long. The CDR3 spells CASSCTYTDTQYF. CDR3 nucleotide sequence: TGTGCCAGCAGTTGTACATATACAGATACGCAGTATTTT.

This clonotype was observed a handful of times. The chain has TRBV5-1 and TRBJ2-4; 7 bases line up with TRBD1. Looked up from germline, CDR1 is SGHRS and CDR2 is YFSETQ. V shed 0 bases, J shed 5 bases, and the junction held 2 bases outside the gene matches. The CDR3 consists of 14 residues. The CDR3 here is CASSLGQGQNIQYF. CDR3 DNA: TGCGCCAGCAGCTTGGGACAGGGACAAAACATTCAGTACTTC.

This chain connects TRBV7-2 to TRBJ2-7, with D uncertain. The CDR3 covers 14 residues. Deletions cut 1 base from V and 2 bases from J, with 9 bases between. Germline assignment: CDR1 SGHTA and CDR2 FQGNSA. The CDR3 DNA is TGTGCCAGCAGCTTAGATTCGCGTCCCTACGAGCAGTACTTC. As protein: CASSLDSRPYEQYF.

The chain employs TRBV12-3 or TRBV12-4 and TRBJ1-1; possibly TRBD1 for D (5 bases). Trimming took off 8 bases at V and 4 bases at J, with 11 bases between the two ends. The CDR3 covers 12 residues. CDR3 DNA: TGTGCCAGCTGGGGGGGTCCCACTGAAGCTTTCTTT. Translated: CASWGGPTEAFF.

This chain links TRBV12-3 or TRBV12-4 with TRBJ2-2, with 7 bases lining up with TRBD2. CDR3 size: 15 residues. V trimming: 5 bases; J trimming: 1 base; junction bases outside the gene matches: 4. Here the CDR3 reads CASSAPGGNTGELFF. CDR3 DNA sequence: TGTGCCAGCAGTGCGCCGGGGGGGAACACCGGGGAGCTGTTTTTT.

The chain links TRBV3-1 to TRBJ2-7; 9 nucleotides agree with TRBD1. V trimming: 4 bases; J trimming: 6 bases; junction bases outside the gene matches: 13. The germline CDR1 and CDR2 sequences are LGHDT and YNNKEL (reference sequence). The CDR3 runs 16 residues. CDR3 residues: CASSPRVGQGSREQYF. For the CDR3, the DNA is TGTGCCAGCAGCCCCCGTGTGGGACAGGGTTCCCGCGAGCAGTACTTC.

Many counts were recorded for this clonotype. The chain is built from TRBV4-1 and TRBJ2-7; 8 bases fit TRBD2. The trim removed 9 bases at V and 5 bases at J, leaving 15 bases unmatched. This CDR3 contains 15 residues. Germline V gives CDR1 MGHRA, CDR2 YSYEKL. CDR3 coding DNA: TGCGCCAGGAAAACAACCAAGCGGGAGTCCAACGAGCAGTACTTC. Its protein is CARKTTKRESNEQYF.

The V gene is TRBV6-6, the J gene TRBJ2-3, with 10 nucleotides matching TRBD2. The germline gives CDR1 MNHNY, CDR2 SVGAGI (reference sequence). The CDR3 extends over 15 amino acids. The V gene end was trimmed by 6 bases and the J gene end by 6 bases; junction bases not matched to a gene: 9. The CDR3, as DNA: TGTGCCAGCAGCCCCGGACTAGCGGCGGCTGATACGCAGTATTTT. Protein sequence: CASSPGLAAADTQYF.

The rearrangement links TRBV12-3 or TRBV12-4 to TRBJ1-6; tentatively, D is TRBD1 (6 bases). Trimming removed 4 bases at V and 9 bases at J, with 10 bases between. This CDR3 has 13 residues. The chain's CDR3 is CASSSLQGSPLHF. The CDR3 DNA is TGTGCCAGCAGTTCCCTACAGGGTTCACCCCTCCACTTT.

This clonotype turned up a few times. The rearrangement links TRBV4-1 to TRBJ2-7; TRBD2 agrees at 10 bases. CDR1 and CDR2 from the germline V gene are MGHRA and YSYEKL. J lost 2 bases, V lost 0 bases, and 13 bases had no gene match. The length of the CDR3 is 19 residues. CDR3 loop: CASSQDSPYSGRIAYEQYF. CDR3 nucleotide sequence: TGCGCCAGCAGCCAAGATAGTCCCTATAGCGGGAGGATCGCCTACGAGCAGTACTTC.

This clonotype was detected a few times. The chain combines TRBV25-1 with TRBJ2-1; 8 positions match TRBD2. With V trimmed by 9 bases and J by 7 bases, 11 bases remained unmatched. The germline gives CDR1 MGHDK, CDR2 SYGVNS. The CDR3 runs to 14 residues. The CDR3 reads CARTSGGAWNEQFF. Written as DNA, the CDR3 is TGTGCCAGAACTTCCGGGGGGGCTTGGAATGAGCAGTTCTTC. Full variable domain (rest looked up from reference TRBV25-1 and TRBJ2-1): EADIYQTPRYLVIGTGKKITLECSQTMGHDKMYWYQQDPGMELHLIHYSYGVNSTEKGDLSSESTVSRIRTEHFPLTLESARPSHTSQYLCARTSGGAWNEQFFGPGTRLTVL.

The gene calls are TRBV20-1 and TRBJ1-4, with D maybe TRBD1 (6 bases). The germline gives CDR1 DFQATT, CDR2 SNEGSKA (reference sequence). This CDR3 is built from 14 residues. Deletions cut 1 base from V and 8 bases from J, with 14 bases between. CDR3 sequence reads: CSARVRGFGEKLFF. The CDR3 coding sequence is TGCAGTGCTAGAGTGAGGGGGTTTGGAGAAAAACTGTTTTTT.

V usage is TRBV6-1 and J usage is TRBJ2-4, with D unclear. V gave up 6 bases and J gave up 13 bases, with 19 bases separating them. The CDR3 contains 13 residues. Germline V gene lookup returns CDR1 MNHNS and CDR2 SASEGT. The CDR3 bases are TGTGCCAGCAGAACAGTGGGAAGGTATGAGCAGTACTTC. It translates to CASRTVGRYEQYF.

This clonotype was detected ten times or more. The rearrangement joins TRBV20-1 to TRBJ2-7; 8 bases fit TRBD1. The ends lost 2 bases at V and 3 bases at J; junction bases unmatched: 12. Germline V gene data show CDR1 as DFQATT and CDR2 as SNEGSKA (reference sequence). There are 16 residues in the CDR3. CDR3 sequence (DNA): TGCAGTGCTAGACCCCAAGGGCCAGGGGGCTACTACGAGCAGTACTTC. Translation gives CSARPQGPGGYYEQYF.

This clonotype was observed a few times. The gene calls are TRBV24-1 and TRBJ2-1, with 10 bases fitting TRBD2. CDR3 size: 14 residues. Germline V gene lookup returns CDR1 KGHDR and CDR2 SFDVKD. With V trimmed by 8 bases and J by 5 bases, 5 bases remained unmatched. The chain's CDR3 is CATTAGLANNEQFF. The CDR3 nucleotides are TGTGCCACCACAGCGGGACTAGCGAACAATGAGCAGTTCTTC.